The entry below describes one T cell receptor (beta chain). Its antigen is unidentified. The record originates from a study of cytomegalovirus exposure and HLA in healthy donors. Per the germline V gene, CDR1 is LGHNA and CDR2 is YNFKEQ. The V gene end was trimmed by 4 bases and the J gene end by 4 bases; junction bases not matched to a gene: 16. The CDR3 covers 18 residues. Study-level points and caveats: Usually a TCR sequence was rare, but some public TCRs were found in many donors. A list of more than 150 TCR beta chains associated with cytomegalovirus was given.

Clones were read by immunoSEQ multiplex PCR, and TCRdb kept only the in-frame ones, dropping some. Among over 150,000 clones listed, about 80% were seen once. The donors were part of the approximately 120-subject validation cohort, which stood apart from the approximately 670-subject first cohort. The rearrangement links TRBV4-2 to TRBJ1-1, with 9 bases aligning to TRBD1. The sample comprised PBMCs. This TCR came from a woman aged 18-29 years in good health and CMV-seropositive. The CDR3 DNA is TGTGCCAGCAGCCCGAGGTCAGGGACAGGGTTTAGGGGCACTGAAGCTTTCTTT. Amino acid sequence: CASSPRSGTGFRGTEAFF.